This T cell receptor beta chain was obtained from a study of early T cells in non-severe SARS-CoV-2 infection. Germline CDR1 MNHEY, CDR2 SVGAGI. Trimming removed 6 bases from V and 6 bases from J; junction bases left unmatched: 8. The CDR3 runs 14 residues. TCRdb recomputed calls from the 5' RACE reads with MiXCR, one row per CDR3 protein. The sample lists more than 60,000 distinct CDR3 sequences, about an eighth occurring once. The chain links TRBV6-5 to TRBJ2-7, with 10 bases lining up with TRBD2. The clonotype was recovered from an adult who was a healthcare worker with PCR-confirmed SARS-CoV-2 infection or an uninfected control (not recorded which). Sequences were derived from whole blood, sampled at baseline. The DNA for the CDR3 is TGTGCCAGCAGGAGAGCGGGGGGGCGGCGCGAGCAGTACTTC. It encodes CASRRAGGRREQYF.